This TCR beta chain was observed in a study of blood T cells in healthy people across ages. V was trimmed by 7 bases and J by 0 bases, leaving 19 bases between them. CDR3 length: 16 amino acids. Germline CDR1 reads DFQATT; CDR2 reads SNEGSKA (reference sequence). The study, taken as a whole, reports: Per million T cells, the diversity of TCR beta decreased roughly linearly as age advanced. Higher diversity and more naive CD4+ cells were features of long-lived donors, compared to aged donors.

The use of a sample-barcoded 5' primer and a J-beta primer mix characterized a second PCR of about 7 to 12 cycles. Tags on each cDNA molecule came from a template-switch adaptor with 12 random nucleotides. MiXCR, run by TCRdb on the 5' RACE reads, gives a single entry per CDR3 protein. The top ten clones hold 13% of a sample with about 670,000 distinct CDR3 sequences, roughly half of them seen once. In each sample, at least 7 million PBMCs were isolated. Of note for this clonotype: Its antigen is as yet unknown.

This sequence originates from a woman of 80 years or more in good health. The rearrangement joins TRBV20-1 to TRBJ1-5; perhaps TRBD1 as D (5 bases). The specimen was blood. The CDR3 reads CSVEGDSYYSNQPQHF. CDR3 DNA: TGCAGTGTGGAGGGTGACAGTTATTATAGCAATCAGCCCCAGCATTTT.